These T cell receptor beta chains were read from a single sample in a study of OX40 agonist ivuxolimab in advanced cancers. Assay: immunoSEQ multiplex PCR; the TCRdb copy retains only in-frame clones and omits some. The table records about 62,000 clones, roughly 78% of them present only once. The sample consisted of CD4+ or CD8+ T cells sorted from blood, taken in a trial of the OX40 agonist ivuxolimab. These TCRs come from an adult with an advanced solid tumor such as melanoma, head and neck, liver or kidney cancer. Each CDR3 is given with its conserved first and last residue. Each record gives: J gene, clone size, V gene, D gene, CDR3 protein, CDR3 DNA. A D gene is named only where the DNA matches it firmly. Expanded clones get a size class; other rows say once, few or many, or leave the size out.

>TRBJ1-1|NA|TRBV19|TRBD1
CASSKQSGTGRTEAFF
TGTGCCAGTAGTAAACAATCCGGGACAGGGAGAACTGAAGCTTTCTTT
>TRBJ2-2|NA|TRBV4-3|TRBD1
CASSQGQGSTGELFF
TGCGCCAGCAGCCAAGGACAGGGGAGCACCGGGGAGCTGTTTTTT
>TRBJ1-3|NA|TRBV2|NA
CASKGTPFGNTIYF
TGTGCCAGCAAAGGGACCCCGTTTGGAAACACCATATATTTT
>TRBJ1-4|NA|TRBV6-6|TRBD1
CASSKGQGGEKLFF
TGTGCCAGCAGTAAGGGACAGGGTGGTGAAAAACTGTTTTTT
>TRBJ2-2|NA|TRBV10-1|NA
CASIRGAPGELFF
TGCGCCAGCATCCGAGGGGCCCCCGGGGAGCTGTTTTTT
>TRBJ2-7|NA|TRBV2|NA
CASSPGRGYEQYF
TGTGCCAGCAGTCCGGGACGGGGCTACGAGCAGTACTTC
>TRBJ1-6|many|TRBV5-4|TRBD1
CASRKGTGDSPLHF
TGTGCCAGCAGAAAAGGGACAGGGGACTCACCCCTCCACTTT
>TRBJ2-7|NA|TRBV7-9|NA
CASRPYGGPSSYEQYF
TGTGCCAGCAGACCCTATGGGGGCCCATCCTCCTACGAGCAGTACTTC
>TRBJ2-5|NA|TRBV2|TRBD1
CASRNPWTGTETQYF
TGTGCCAGCAGAAACCCCTGGACAGGGACCGAGACCCAGTACTTC
>TRBJ1-4|few|TRBV6-5|TRBD1
CASSFILGTGDEKLFF
TGTGCCAGCAGTTTTATCTTAGGGACAGGGGATGAAAAACTGTTTTTT
>TRBJ2-7|NA|TRBV5-6|NA
CASSLDSVFYEQYF
TGTGCCAGCAGCTTGGACTCGGTCTTCTACGAGCAGTACTTC
>TRBJ2-7|NA|TRBV6-5|NA
CASSMGSTYEQYF
TGTGCCAGCAGCATGGGGAGCACCTACGAGCAGTACTTC
>TRBJ1-2|NA|TRBV10-3|TRBD1
CAISDQGTGGMNGYTF
TGTGCCATCAGTGACCAAGGGACAGGGGGCATGAATGGCTACACCTTC
>TRBJ2-7|NA|TRBV6-5|NA
CASSYEGQGEQYF
TGTGCCAGCAGTTACGAGGGGCAGGGCGAGCAGTACTTC
>TRBJ1-2|NA|TRBV7-8|NA
CASSLVLRGDGYTF
TGTGCCAGCAGCTTAGTTCTCAGGGGCGATGGCTACACCTTC
>TRBJ1-1|NA|TRBV6-5|TRBD1
CASRYRGRESEAFF
TGTGCCAGCAGGTACAGGGGGCGGGAATCTGAAGCTTTCTTT
>TRBJ2-2|NA|TRBV5-1|NA
CASSLAAGPGELFF
TGCGCCAGCAGCTTGGCTGCCGGGCCCGGGGAGCTGTTTTTT
>TRBJ1-2|NA|TRBV19|TRBD1
CASADRNYGYTF
TGTGCCAGTGCGGACAGGAACTATGGCTACACCTTC
>TRBJ2-5|NA|TRBV29-1|TRBD2
CSAALLAGGREPQYF
TGCAGCGCCGCCCTTCTAGCGGGGGGAAGAGAGCCCCAGTACTTC
>TRBJ1-5|few|TRBV4-3|TRBD1
CASSQHRDRDQPQHF
TGCGCCAGCAGCCAACACCGGGACAGAGATCAGCCCCAGCATTTT
>TRBJ2-5|NA|TRBV15|NA
CATSRDWAQVQETQYF
TGTGCCACCAGCAGAGATTGGGCGCAAGTCCAAGAGACCCAGTACTTC
>TRBJ2-7|NA|TRBV18|TRBD1
CASSRDSLIEQYF
TGTGCCAGCTCCCGGGACAGTTTAATCGAGCAGTACTTC
>TRBJ2-3|NA|TRBV7-8|NA
CASSPQSDTQYF
TGTGCCAGCAGCCCACAATCAGATACGCAGTATTTT
>TRBJ2-7|NA|TRBV18|TRBD2
CASSPTSGDTYEQYF
TGTGCCAGCTCACCTACTAGCGGGGATACCTACGAGCAGTACTTC
>TRBJ2-1|NA|TRBV27|TRBD2
CASSFRTGREPYNEQFF
TGTGCCAGCAGTTTCCGAACGGGGCGGGAGCCGTACAATGAGCAGTTCTTC
>TRBJ1-2|NA|TRBV21-1|NA
CASGRAYYGYTF
TGTGCCAGCGGGCGGGCCTACTATGGCTACACCTTC
>TRBJ1-2|NA|TRBV9|TRBD1
CASSPLGQGVRGYTF
TGTGCCAGCAGCCCATTGGGACAGGGGGTTCGCGGCTACACCTTC
>TRBJ1-5|NA|TRBV6-6|TRBD1
CASSPTTGRNQPQHF
TGTGCCAGCAGTCCAACGACAGGGAGGAATCAGCCCCAGCATTTT
>TRBJ1-1|few|TRBV30|TRBD1
CAWSVQGDTEAFF
TGTGCCTGGAGTGTACAGGGGGACACTGAAGCTTTCTTT
>TRBJ1-5|few|TRBV6-5|NA
CASSYLGRGRSAQHF
TGTGCCAGCAGTTACTTGGGCAGGGGCCGCTCCGCCCAGCATTTT
>TRBJ2-1|NA|TRBV5-1|TRBD2
CASSVGLAGGRYNEQFF
TGCGCCAGCAGCGTTGGACTAGCGGGAGGGCGGTACAATGAGCAGTTCTTC
>TRBJ1-5|NA|TRBV6-1|TRBD1
CASSAMDRADQPQHF
TGTGCCAGCAGTGCTATGGACAGGGCAGATCAGCCCCAGCATTTT
>TRBJ1-6|once|TRBV13|NA
CASSSPRGLGSSPLHF
TGTGCCAGCAGCTCCCCCCGGGGTTTAGGGAGTTCACCCCTCCACTTT
>TRBJ1-2|once|TRBV5-6|NA
CASSFYREGGYGYTF
TGTGCCAGCAGCTTCTACAGGGAAGGGGGCTATGGCTACACCTTC